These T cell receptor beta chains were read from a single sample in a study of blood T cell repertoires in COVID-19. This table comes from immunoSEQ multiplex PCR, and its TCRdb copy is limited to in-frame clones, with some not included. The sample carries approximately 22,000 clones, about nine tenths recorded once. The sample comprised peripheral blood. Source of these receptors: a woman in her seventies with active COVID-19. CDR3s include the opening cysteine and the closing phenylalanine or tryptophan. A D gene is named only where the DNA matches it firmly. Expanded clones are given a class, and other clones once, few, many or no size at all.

cdr3_nt: TGTGCCAGCAGTTTACCGTCGGTAGCGGGAGGGCCTAGTTATCTGTACGAGCAGTACTTC
cdr3_aa: CASSLPSVAGGPSYLYEQYF
v_call: TRBV28
j_call: TRBJ2-7
clone_size: .
d_call: TRBD2

cdr3_nt: TGTGCCAGCAGCTTGGGACTAGCGGGAGCGTCGTACGAGCAGTACTTC
cdr3_aa: CASSLGLAGASYEQYF
v_call: TRBV5-8
j_call: TRBJ2-7
clone_size: .
d_call: TRBD2

cdr3_nt: TGTGCCAGCAGTTTAGGACTTAATGAGCAGTTCTTC
cdr3_aa: CASSLGLNEQFF
v_call: TRBV28
j_call: TRBJ2-1
clone_size: .
d_call: .

cdr3_nt: TGTGCCAGCAGCCAGGGAATAGGTCAGCCCCAGCATTTT
cdr3_aa: CASSQGIGQPQHF
v_call: TRBV6-5
j_call: TRBJ1-5
clone_size: .
d_call: .

cdr3_nt: TGTGCCAGCAGTTTTGGGAAGGGGCAGGGTGGCTACACCTTC
cdr3_aa: CASSFGKGQGGYTF
v_call: TRBV28
j_call: TRBJ1-2
clone_size: once
d_call: .

cdr3_nt: TGCAGCGTTGCGCGACAGGGCAATGAGCAGTTCTTC
cdr3_aa: CSVARQGNEQFF
v_call: TRBV29-1
j_call: TRBJ2-1
clone_size: .
d_call: TRBD1

cdr3_nt: TGTGCCAGCAGTGCCATGGGGGGGAACGGCTATGGCTACACCTTC
cdr3_aa: CASSAMGGNGYGYTF
v_call: TRBV25-1
j_call: TRBJ1-2
clone_size: .
d_call: .

cdr3_nt: TGTGCCAGCAGCTTACGGGACTTGAGGAACACCGGGGAGCTGTTTTTT
cdr3_aa: CASSLRDLRNTGELFF
v_call: TRBV7-9
j_call: TRBJ2-2
clone_size: once
d_call: .

cdr3_nt: TGTGCCAGCAGCTCGGCGGGAGGGCCAAATGAGCAGTTCTTC
cdr3_aa: CASSSAGGPNEQFF
v_call: TRBV7-9
j_call: TRBJ2-1
clone_size: once
d_call: TRBD2

cdr3_nt: TGTGCCAGCAGTGAGGTTTTAGAGCAGTTCTTC
cdr3_aa: CASSEVLEQFF
v_call: TRBV12-3/TRBV12-4
j_call: TRBJ2-1
clone_size: .
d_call: .

cdr3_nt: TGTGCCAGCAGCCAAGCCGGACTAGCGGGTAATGAGCAGTACTTC
cdr3_aa: CASSQAGLAGNEQYF
v_call: TRBV4-2
j_call: TRBJ2-7
clone_size: .
d_call: TRBD2

cdr3_nt: TGTGCCAGCAGTTACCCACTAGCGGGAGTTAGCCAAAACATTCAGTACTTC
cdr3_aa: CASSYPLAGVSQNIQYF
v_call: TRBV6-2/TRBV6-3
j_call: TRBJ2-4
clone_size: once
d_call: TRBD2

cdr3_nt: TGTGCCAGTAGCGGATGGGACAGAAACACTGAAGCTTTCTTT
cdr3_aa: CASSGWDRNTEAFF
v_call: TRBV19
j_call: TRBJ1-1
clone_size: .
d_call: TRBD1

cdr3_nt: TGTGCCAGCAGCCTCGCTCGGGACTATGGCTACACCTTC
cdr3_aa: CASSLARDYGYTF
v_call: TRBV6-6
j_call: TRBJ1-2
clone_size: .
d_call: .

cdr3_nt: TGTGCCAGCACAACCCTCCGAGGACAGGTTTTTTCTGGGGCCAACGTCCTGACTTTC
cdr3_aa: CASTTLRGQVFSGANVLTF
v_call: TRBV28
j_call: TRBJ2-6
clone_size: .
d_call: TRBD1

cdr3_nt: TGTGCCAGCAGCTTGGGGGGAGGCGGGAGGGCCCCAGATACGCAGTATTTT
cdr3_aa: CASSLGGGGRAPDTQYF
v_call: TRBV7-8
j_call: TRBJ2-3
clone_size: .
d_call: TRBD2

cdr3_nt: TGTGCCAGCAGTTTACAGGGTCCTACCTATGGCTACACCTTC
cdr3_aa: CASSLQGPTYGYTF
v_call: TRBV6-2/TRBV6-3
j_call: TRBJ1-2
clone_size: .
d_call: .

cdr3_nt: TGTGCCAGCAGCTTCCCAAGGACTTACGGCTCCTACGAGCAGTACTTC
cdr3_aa: CASSFPRTYGSYEQYF
v_call: TRBV7-8
j_call: TRBJ2-7
clone_size: .
d_call: .

cdr3_nt: TGTGCCAGCAGCTTCTCAGCGGGAGGGCCGAGGGGCACCGGGGAGCTGTTTTTT
cdr3_aa: CASSFSAGGPRGTGELFF
v_call: TRBV5-4
j_call: TRBJ2-2
clone_size: once
d_call: TRBD2

cdr3_nt: TGTGCCAGCAGTTCGAGGTGGAGCTCCTACGAGCAGTACTTC
cdr3_aa: CASSSRWSSYEQYF
v_call: TRBV7-2
j_call: TRBJ2-7
clone_size: .
d_call: .

cdr3_nt: TGTGCCAGTAAATCCCCCCGAGACAGGTGGAACTATGGCTACACCTTC
cdr3_aa: CASKSPRDRWNYGYTF
v_call: TRBV19
j_call: TRBJ1-2
clone_size: .
d_call: .

cdr3_nt: TGTGCCAGCAGTTTAAGGCGTGGCGGTTCCTACGAGCAGTACTTC
cdr3_aa: CASSLRRGGSYEQYF
v_call: TRBV28
j_call: TRBJ2-7
clone_size: once
d_call: .

cdr3_nt: TGTGCCAGCAGCTCTAACAGCGGGAGCTACGAGCAGTACTTC
cdr3_aa: CASSSNSGSYEQYF
v_call: TRBV7-3
j_call: TRBJ2-7
clone_size: .
d_call: TRBD2

cdr3_nt: TGTGCCAGTAGTCTCGCCTGGACAGTGCTCAATCAGCCCCAGCATTTT
cdr3_aa: CASSLAWTVLNQPQHF
v_call: TRBV19
j_call: TRBJ1-5
clone_size: few
d_call: .

cdr3_nt: TGTGCCAGCAGCTTAGTGGCAGGAAATCAGCCCCAGCATTTT
cdr3_aa: CASSLVAGNQPQHF
v_call: TRBV7-9
j_call: TRBJ1-5
clone_size: once
d_call: .

cdr3_nt: TGTGCCAGCATTAGGGGGAGCTCCTACAATGAGCAGTTCTTC
cdr3_aa: CASIRGSSYNEQFF
v_call: TRBV6-5
j_call: TRBJ2-1
clone_size: .
d_call: .

cdr3_nt: TGTGCCAGCAGCCATCCGGGACAGAGCTACGAGCAGTACTTC
cdr3_aa: CASSHPGQSYEQYF
v_call: TRBV7-9
j_call: TRBJ2-7
clone_size: .
d_call: TRBD1

cdr3_nt: TGTGCCAGCAGTTACTCCATCGTGGGTAGCGGCCGGGAGAGGTACGAGCAGTACTTC
cdr3_aa: CASSYSIVGSGRERYEQYF
v_call: TRBV6-2/TRBV6-3
j_call: TRBJ2-7
clone_size: .
d_call: .